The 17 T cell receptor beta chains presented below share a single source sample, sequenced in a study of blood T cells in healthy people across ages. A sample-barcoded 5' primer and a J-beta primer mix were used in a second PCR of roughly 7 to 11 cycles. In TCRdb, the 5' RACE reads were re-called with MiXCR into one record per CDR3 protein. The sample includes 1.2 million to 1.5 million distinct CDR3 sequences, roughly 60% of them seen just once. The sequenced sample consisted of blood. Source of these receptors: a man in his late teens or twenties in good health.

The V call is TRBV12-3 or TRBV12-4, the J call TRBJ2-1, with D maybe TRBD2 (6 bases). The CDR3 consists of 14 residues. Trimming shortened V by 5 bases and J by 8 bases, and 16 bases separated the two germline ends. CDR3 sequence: CASSGDPGGDEQFF. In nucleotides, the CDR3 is TGTGCCAGCAGTGGGGACCCTGGCGGGGATGAGCAGTTCTTC.

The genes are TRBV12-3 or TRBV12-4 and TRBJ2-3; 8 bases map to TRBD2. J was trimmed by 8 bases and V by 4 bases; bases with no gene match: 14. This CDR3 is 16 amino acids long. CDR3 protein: CASSSERGTPAGTQYF. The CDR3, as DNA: TGTGCCAGCAGTTCCGAGCGGGGGACCCCGGCCGGTACGCAGTATTTT.

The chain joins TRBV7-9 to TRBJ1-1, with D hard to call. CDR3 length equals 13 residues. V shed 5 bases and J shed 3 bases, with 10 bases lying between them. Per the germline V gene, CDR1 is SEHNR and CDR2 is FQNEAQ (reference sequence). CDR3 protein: CASSLTLDTEAFF. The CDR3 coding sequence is TGTGCCAGCAGCCTGACACTAGACACTGAAGCTTTCTTT.

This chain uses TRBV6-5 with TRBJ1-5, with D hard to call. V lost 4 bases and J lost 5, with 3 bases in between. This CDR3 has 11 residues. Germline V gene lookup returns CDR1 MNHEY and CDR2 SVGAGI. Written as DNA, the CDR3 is TGTGCCAGCAGTTGCTATCAGCCCCAGCATTTT. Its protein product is CASSCYQPQHF.

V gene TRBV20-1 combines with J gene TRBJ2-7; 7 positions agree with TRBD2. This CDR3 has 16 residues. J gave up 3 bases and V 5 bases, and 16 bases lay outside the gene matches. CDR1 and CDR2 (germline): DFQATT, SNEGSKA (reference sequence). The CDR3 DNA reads TGCAGTGCTGGACTAGGACTGGGCAGAGGTCACTACGAGCAGTACTTC. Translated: CSAGLGLGRGHYEQYF.

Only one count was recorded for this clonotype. CDR3 in DNA: TGTGCCAGCAGCTTCGAGGACCAGCTCAATCAGCCCCAGCATTTT. Translating gives CASSFEDQLNQPQHF. This chain connects TRBV5-5 to TRBJ1-5; D remains ambiguous. Trimming left V 2 bases short and J 3 bases short, with 12 bases between. Germline assignment: CDR1 SGHKS and CDR2 YYEKEE (reference sequence). The CDR3 covers 15 residues.

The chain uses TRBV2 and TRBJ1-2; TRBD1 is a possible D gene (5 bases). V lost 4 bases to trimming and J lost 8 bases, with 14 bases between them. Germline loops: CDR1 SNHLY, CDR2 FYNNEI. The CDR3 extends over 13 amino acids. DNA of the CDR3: TGTGCCAGCAGTGTGTATGGGGCGGGGGGCTACACCTTC. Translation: CASSVYGAGGYTF.

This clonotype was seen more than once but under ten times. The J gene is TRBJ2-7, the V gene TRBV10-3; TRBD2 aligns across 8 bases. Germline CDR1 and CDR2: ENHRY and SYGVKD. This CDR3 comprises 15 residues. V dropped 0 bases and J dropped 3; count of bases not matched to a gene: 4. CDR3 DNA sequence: TGTGCCATCAGTGAGTCGGTAGCGGGGAGCTACGAGCAGTACTTC. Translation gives CAISESVAGSYEQYF.

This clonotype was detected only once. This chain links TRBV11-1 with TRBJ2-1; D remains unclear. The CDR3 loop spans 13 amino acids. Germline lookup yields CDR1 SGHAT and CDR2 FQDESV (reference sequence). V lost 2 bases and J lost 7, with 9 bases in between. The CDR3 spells CASSLFFANEQFF. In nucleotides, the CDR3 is TGTGCCAGCAGCTTATTCTTCGCAAATGAGCAGTTCTTC. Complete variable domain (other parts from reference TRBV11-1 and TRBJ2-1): EAEVAQSPRYKITEKSQAVAFWCDPISGHATLYWYRQILGQGPELLVQFQDESVVDDSQLPKDRFSAERLKGVDSTLKIQPAELGDSAMYLCASSLFFANEQFFGPGTRLTVL.

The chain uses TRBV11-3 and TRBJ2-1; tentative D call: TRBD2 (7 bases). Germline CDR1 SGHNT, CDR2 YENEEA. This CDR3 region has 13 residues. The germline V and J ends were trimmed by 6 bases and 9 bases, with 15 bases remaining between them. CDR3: CASSKGGRGEQFF. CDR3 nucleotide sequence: TGTGCCAGCAGTAAGGGGGGGAGGGGTGAGCAGTTCTTC. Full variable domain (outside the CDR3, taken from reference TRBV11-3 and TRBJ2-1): EAGVVQSPRYKIIEKKQPVAFWCNPISGHNTLYWYLQNLGQGPELLIRYENEEAVDDSQLPKDRFSAERLKGVDSTLKIQPAELGDSAVYLCASSKGGRGEQFFGPGTRLTVL.

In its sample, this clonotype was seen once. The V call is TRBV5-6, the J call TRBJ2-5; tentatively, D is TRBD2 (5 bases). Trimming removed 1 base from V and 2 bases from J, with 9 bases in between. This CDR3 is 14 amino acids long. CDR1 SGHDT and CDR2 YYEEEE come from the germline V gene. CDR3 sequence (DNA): TGTGCCAGCAGCTTGAAAGCGGATCAAGAGACCCAGTACTTC. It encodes CASSLKADQETQYF. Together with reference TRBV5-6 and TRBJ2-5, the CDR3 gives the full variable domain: DAGVTQSPTHLIKTRGQQVTLRCSPKSGHDTVSWYQQALGQGPQFIFQYYEEEERQRGNFPDRFSGHQFPNYSSELNVNALLLGDSALYLCASSLKADQETQYFGPGTRLLVL.

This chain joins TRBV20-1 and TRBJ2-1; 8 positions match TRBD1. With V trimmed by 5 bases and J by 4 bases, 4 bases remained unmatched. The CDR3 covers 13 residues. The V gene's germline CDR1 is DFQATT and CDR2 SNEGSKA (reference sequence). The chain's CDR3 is CSAPTGGYNEQFF. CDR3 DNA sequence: TGCAGTGCTCCTACAGGGGGGTACAATGAGCAGTTCTTC.

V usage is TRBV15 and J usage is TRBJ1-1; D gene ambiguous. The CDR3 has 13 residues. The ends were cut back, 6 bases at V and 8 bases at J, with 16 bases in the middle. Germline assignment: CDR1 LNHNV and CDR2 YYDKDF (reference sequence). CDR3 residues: CATSPLLGPEAFF. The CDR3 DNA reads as TGTGCCACCAGTCCCCTCCTAGGGCCGGAAGCTTTCTTT.

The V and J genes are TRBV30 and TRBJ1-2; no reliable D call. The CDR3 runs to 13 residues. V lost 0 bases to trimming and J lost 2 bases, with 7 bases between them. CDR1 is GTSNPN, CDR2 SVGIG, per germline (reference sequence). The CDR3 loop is CAWSVGQNYGYTF. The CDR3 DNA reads TGTGCCTGGAGTGTTGGCCAGAACTATGGCTACACCTTC.

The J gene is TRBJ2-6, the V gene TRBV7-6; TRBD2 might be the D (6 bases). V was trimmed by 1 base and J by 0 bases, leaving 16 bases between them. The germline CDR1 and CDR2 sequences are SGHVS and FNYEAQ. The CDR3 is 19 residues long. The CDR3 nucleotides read TGTGCCAGCAGCTTAGGTGTCGGGGACTCTCACTCTGGGGCCAACGTCCTGACTTTC. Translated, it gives CASSLGVGDSHSGANVLTF. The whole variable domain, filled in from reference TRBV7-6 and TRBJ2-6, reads GAGVSQSPRYKVTKRGQDVALRCDPISGHVSLYWYRQALGQGPEFLTYFNYEAQQDKSGLPNDRFSAERPEGSISTLTIQRTEQRDSAMYRCASSLGVGDSHSGANVLTFGAGSRLTVL.

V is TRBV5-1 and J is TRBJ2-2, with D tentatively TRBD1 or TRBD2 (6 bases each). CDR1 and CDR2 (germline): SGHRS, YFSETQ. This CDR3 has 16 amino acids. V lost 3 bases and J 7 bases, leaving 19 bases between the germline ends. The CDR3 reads CASSSEGGHMSGELFF. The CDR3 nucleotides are TGCGCCAGCAGCTCAGAGGGGGGACATATGAGCGGGGAGCTGTTTTTT.

In DNA form, the CDR3 reads TGCGCCAGCAGCCAGTTCAGCGGCGCCCCTTGGAATGAGCAGTTCTTC. Translation: CASSQFSGAPWNEQFF. J is TRBJ2-1 and V is TRBV4-3, with D possibly matching TRBD2 (5 bases). Germline lookup yields CDR1 LGHNA and CDR2 YSLEER. The CDR3 extends over 16 amino acids. The ends were cut back, 3 bases at V and 7 bases at J, with 19 bases in the middle.